This entry lists 26 T cell receptor beta chains sequenced from one sample in a study of blood T cell repertoires in COVID-19. Assay used: immunoSEQ multiplex PCR; TCRdb lists only in-frame clones, some missing. The table includes roughly 140,000 clones, 80% to 90% detected once. Sequenced input: peripheral blood. All receptors derive from a woman aged 55-75 years with COVID-19, enrolled during active disease.

The rearrangement joins TRBV4-1 to TRBJ1-2; TRBD1 aligns across 8 bases. Germline-derived CDR1 and CDR2 are MGHRA and YSYEKL. CDR3 length: 16 residues. With 0 bases clipped from V and 7 bases from J, the junction kept 10 bases outside the gene matches. In DNA, the CDR3 is TGCGCCAGCAGCCAAGAGTGGGCAGGGGGCATGGGTGGCTACACCTTC. This encodes CASSQEWAGGMGGYTF.

The V and J genes are TRBV14 and TRBJ1-6, with D unresolved. Germline-derived CDR1 and CDR2 are SGHDN and FVKESK. Deletions cut 2 bases from V and 0 bases from J, with 2 bases between. The CDR3 sequence is 14 residues long. CDR3 residues: CASSQRSYNSPLHF. The CDR3 coding sequence is TGTGCCAGCAGCCAACGCTCCTATAATTCACCCCTCCACTTT.

The chain uses TRBV27 and TRBJ2-1, with 10 positions matching TRBD2. Germline CDR1 and CDR2: MNHEY and SMNVEV (reference sequence). The CDR3 is 14 amino acids. The V segment lost 6 bases and the J segment 4 bases; nucleotides outside the gene matches: 3. The CDR3 nucleotides are TGTGCCAGCAGGGAGCGGGAGGGGTACAATGAGCAGTTCTTC. Its protein is CASREREGYNEQFF.

This chain joins TRBV19 and TRBJ1-2; 12 nucleotides match TRBD1. V gave up 8 bases and J gave up 4 bases; unmatched junction bases: 8. The germline V gene encodes CDR1 LNHDA and CDR2 SQIVND (reference sequence). The length of the CDR3 is 15 residues. The CDR3 DNA reads TGTGCCAGTGATGACCGGGACAGGGGGCTCTATGGCTACACCTTC. As protein: CASDDRDRGLYGYTF.

This chain uses TRBV5-4 with TRBJ2-5, with TRBD2 as a possible D gene (6 bases). V lost 4 bases and J 4 bases, leaving 17 bases between the germline ends. The CDR3 extends over 15 amino acids. Germline V gives CDR1 SGHNT, CDR2 YYREEE (reference sequence). This CDR3 reads CASSVEASALETQYF. The CDR3 nucleotides read TGTGCCAGCAGCGTGGAGGCTAGCGCACTAGAGACCCAGTACTTC.

In DNA form, the CDR3 reads TGTGCCAGCAGCTTAAGTGGCGGCCCCAATGAGCAGTTCTTC. Translated, it gives CASSLSGGPNEQFF. The rearrangement links TRBV7-8 to TRBJ2-1; no definite D call. This CDR3 is built from 14 residues. V gave up 2 bases and J gave up 6 bases, with 11 bases separating them. Germline assignment: CDR1 SGHVS and CDR2 FQNEAQ.

This chain links TRBV7-8 with TRBJ2-7; TRBD1 might be the D (5 bases). The V gene lost 6 bases and the J gene lost 6 bases, with 24 bases spanning the gap. The CDR3 covers 16 residues. Germline values: CDR1 SGHVS, CDR2 FQNEAQ. The CDR3 loop reads CASSLRGGSKTGEQYF. CDR3 in DNA: TGTGCCAGCAGTTTAAGGGGCGGATCTAAAACGGGCGAGCAGTACTTC.

The J gene is TRBJ1-1, the V gene TRBV19, with TRBD1 identical over 12 bases. The CDR3 spans 15 residues. V lost 9 bases and J lost 5; bases outside the gene matches: 10. CDR1 is LNHDA, CDR2 SQIVND, per germline (reference sequence). The CDR3 region is CASGTGGSGVTEAFF. In DNA form, the CDR3 reads TGTGCCAGCGGGACAGGGGGCAGTGGAGTGACTGAAGCTTTCTTT.

The chain combines TRBV6-5 with TRBJ1-3; D is unresolved. CDR1 MNHEY and CDR2 SVGAGI come from the germline V gene. Trimming pared 4 bases from V and 0 bases from J, leaving 7 bases between. This CDR3 region has 14 residues. The CDR3 reads CASSSRASGNTIYF. In DNA form, the CDR3 reads TGTGCCAGCAGTTCTCGAGCCTCTGGAAACACCATATATTTT.

The chain uses TRBV9 and TRBJ2-7; 9 bases fit TRBD1. From germline, CDR1 is SGDLS and CDR2 YYNGEE. With V trimmed by 3 bases and J by 5 bases, 9 bases remained unmatched. The CDR3 length is 15 residues. DNA for the CDR3: TGTGCCAGCAGCGGAGGGGGGGACAGGGAGGACGAGCAGTACTTC. This encodes CASSGGGDREDEQYF.

The chain has TRBV6-5 and TRBJ1-3, with D unresolved. Between the trimmed V and J ends, which lost 6 bases and 3 bases, there was a span of 9 bases. Germline CDR1 is MNHEY and CDR2 is SVGAGI. The CDR3 covers 13 residues. CDR3 nucleotide sequence: TGTGCCAGCAGAAAGACAAATGGAAACACCATATATTTT. Residues: CASRKTNGNTIYF.

The chain is built from TRBV27 and TRBJ2-1, with TRBD2 identical over 8 bases. The length of the CDR3 is 16 residues. V dropped 0 bases and J dropped 7; count of bases not matched to a gene: 8. Germline-derived CDR1 and CDR2 are MNHEY and SMNVEV (reference sequence). The CDR3 here is CASSLSSSGSWNEQFF. The DNA for the CDR3 is TGTGCCAGCAGTTTATCGTCCAGCGGGAGTTGGAATGAGCAGTTCTTC.

The chain couples TRBV20-1 to TRBJ2-1, with 10 positions matching TRBD2. This CDR3 contains 15 residues. Trimming took 3 bases from V and 8 from J; bases not matched to a gene: 10. Germline V gives CDR1 DFQATT, CDR2 SNEGSKA (reference sequence). The CDR3 loop reads CSASPQAGGPYEQFF. DNA for the CDR3: TGCAGTGCTAGTCCTCAAGCGGGAGGGCCGTATGAGCAGTTCTTC.

The rearrangement links TRBV9 to TRBJ2-1; weak D call: TRBD1 (5 bases). Trimming took 1 base from V and 9 from J, leaving 8 bases between them. The CDR3 has 12 amino acids. Germline V CDR1 and CDR2: SGDLS, YYNGEE. The CDR3 reads CASSVQGFEQFF. CDR3 coding DNA: TGTGCCAGCAGCGTACAGGGCTTTGAGCAGTTCTTC.

This clone was seen a few times. This chain joins TRBV5-1 and TRBJ2-5; tentatively, D is TRBD2 (5 bases). This CDR3 is 14 amino acids long. The V end lost 0 bases, the J end lost 7 bases, and 13 bases lay between the germline ends. Looked up from germline, CDR1 is SGHRS and CDR2 is YFSETQ. As DNA, the CDR3 is TGCGCCAGCAGCTTGGATCGGGGTATGGGGACCCAGTACTTC. Translated: CASSLDRGMGTQYF.

DNA for the CDR3: TGTGCCAGCTCACCATCGGCGTATATGGGCTTTCAAGAGACCCAGTACTTC. Its protein product is CASSPSAYMGFQETQYF. This chain connects TRBV18 to TRBJ2-5; unclear D gene. CDR1 is KGHSH, CDR2 LQKENI, per germline. The CDR3 is 17 residues long. V was shortened by 2 bases and J by 2 bases, with 18 bases between the two germline ends. Variable domain in full (rest from reference TRBV18 and TRBJ2-5): NAGVMQNPRHLVRRRGQEARLRCSPMKGHSHVYWYRQLPEEGLKFMVYLQKENIIDESGMPKERFSAEFPKEGPSILRIQQVVRGDSAAYFCASSPSAYMGFQETQYFGPGTRLLVL.

This chain joins TRBV2 and TRBJ1-2; perhaps TRBD1 as D (5 bases). Germline V gives CDR1 SNHLY, CDR2 FYNNEI. CDR3 length: 14 amino acids. V dropped 7 bases and J dropped 1 base, with 13 bases sitting between them. The CDR3 is CASNQGMGNYGYTF. The CDR3 coding sequence is TGTGCCAGCAATCAGGGAATGGGTAACTATGGCTACACCTTC.

The chain recombines TRBV21-1 with TRBJ1-6; TRBD1 is the table's D call, not checked against the DNA. TRBV21-1 is marked as a pseudogene. The CDR3 consists of 14 residues. Here the CDR3 DNA reads TGTGCCAGCTTACCGCCGGGACACAATTCACCCCTCCACTTT. Protein: CASLPPGHNSPLHF.

This rearrangement joins TRBV24-1 to TRBJ2-3; 9 positions agree with TRBD2. Losses at the gene ends were 3 bases for V and 2 bases for J; bases not matched to a gene: 5. The CDR3 runs 16 residues. Germline V gives CDR1 KGHDR, CDR2 SFDVKD. CDR3 sequence (DNA): TGTGCCACCAGTGATATCGCGGGGGGGTACACAGATACGCAGTATTTT. It is translated as CATSDIAGGYTDTQYF.

The genes are TRBV18 and TRBJ2-5; 11 bases are shared with TRBD2. CDR3 length: 16 residues. The germline gives CDR1 KGHSH, CDR2 LQKENI. V was clipped by 3 bases and J by 1 base; unmatched bases: 4. The chain's CDR3 is CASSPTGLAVQETQYF. The CDR3 DNA reads TGTGCCAGCTCACCCACGGGACTAGCGGTCCAAGAGACCCAGTACTTC.

This clone appeared a single time. The J gene is TRBJ2-1, the V gene TRBV3-1 (or the pseudogene TRBV3-2), with 15 positions matching TRBD2. The CDR3 spans 17 residues. Trimming removed 4 bases from V and 8 bases from J; junction bases left unmatched: 9. The germline CDR1 and CDR2 sequences are LGHDT and YNNKEL (reference sequence). The CDR3, as DNA: TGTGCCAGCAGCCGAATAGGGACTAGCGGGAGGTCGTATGAGCAGTTCTTC. The encoded protein is CASSRIGTSGRSYEQFF.

V gene TRBV5-6 combines with J gene TRBJ2-4; D is unclear. This CDR3 is built from 15 residues. CDR1 and CDR2 (germline): SGHDT, YYEEEE. Trimming pared 2 bases from V and 0 bases from J, leaving 9 bases between. CDR3 in amino acids: CASSLTRLAKNIQYF. The CDR3 DNA follows: TGTGCCAGCAGCTTAACAAGACTAGCCAAAAACATTCAGTACTTC.

CDR3 nucleotide sequence: TGTGCCAGCAGTGAAATTAGGGAGAGTGGCTATGGCTACACCTTC. Its translation: CASSEIRESGYGYTF. The chain employs TRBV2 and TRBJ1-2; no firm D call. V lost 2 bases and J lost 4, with 14 bases in between. Germline V gene data show CDR1 as SNHLY and CDR2 as FYNNEI. This CDR3 is built from 15 residues.

This chain connects TRBV9 to TRBJ2-5; D is possibly TRBD1 (5 bases). This CDR3 is 15 amino acids long. Germline CDR1 is SGDLS and CDR2 is YYNGEE. The V gene lost 0 bases and the J gene lost 4 bases, with 13 bases spanning the gap. Here the CDR3 DNA reads TGTGCCAGCAGCGTAGGGCAGGGTCTACGAGAGACCCAGTACTTC. Its protein is CASSVGQGLRETQYF. Together with reference TRBV9 and TRBJ2-5, the CDR3 gives the full variable domain: DSGVTQTPKHLITATGQRVTLRCSPRSGDLSVYWYQQSLDQGLQFLIQYYNGEERAKGNILERFSAQQFPDLHSELNLSSLELGDSALYFCASSVGQGLRETQYFGPGTRLLVL.

This sequence joins TRBV6-5 and TRBJ1-6; the D gene is possibly TRBD1 (5 bases). Trimming cost V 6 bases and J 4 bases, with 10 bases left between them. The CDR3 has 14 residues. In germline, CDR1 is MNHEY, CDR2 SVGAGI. For the CDR3, the DNA is TGTGCCAGCAGAAAGGGGCAGTATAATTCACCCCTCCACTTT. Residues: CASRKGQYNSPLHF.

This clone was recorded once. The chain recombines TRBV10-1 with TRBJ2-1, with 7 bases aligning to TRBD2. The CDR3 totals 14 residues. V was pared by 4 bases and J by 6 bases, with 6 bases of the junction left unmatched. The germline gives CDR1 WNHNN, CDR2 SYGVQD (reference sequence). CDR3 amino acids: CASSGGGSRNEQFF. The CDR3 DNA is TGCGCCAGCAGTGGAGGCGGGAGTCGCAATGAGCAGTTCTTC.